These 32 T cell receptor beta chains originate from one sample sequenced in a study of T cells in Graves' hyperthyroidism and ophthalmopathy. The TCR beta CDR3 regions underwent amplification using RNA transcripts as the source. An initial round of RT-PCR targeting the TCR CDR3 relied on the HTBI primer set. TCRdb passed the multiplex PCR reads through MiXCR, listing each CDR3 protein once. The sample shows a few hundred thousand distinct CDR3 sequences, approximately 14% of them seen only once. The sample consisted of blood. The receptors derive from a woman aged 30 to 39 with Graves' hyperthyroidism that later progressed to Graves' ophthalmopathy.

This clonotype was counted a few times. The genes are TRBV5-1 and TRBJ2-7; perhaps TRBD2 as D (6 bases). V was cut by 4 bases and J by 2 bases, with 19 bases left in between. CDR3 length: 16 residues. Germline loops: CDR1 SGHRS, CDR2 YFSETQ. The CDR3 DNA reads TGCGCCAGCAGCCGCGGGGAGGTTAGCCGACCCTACGAGCAGTACTTC. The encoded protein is CASSRGEVSRPYEQYF.

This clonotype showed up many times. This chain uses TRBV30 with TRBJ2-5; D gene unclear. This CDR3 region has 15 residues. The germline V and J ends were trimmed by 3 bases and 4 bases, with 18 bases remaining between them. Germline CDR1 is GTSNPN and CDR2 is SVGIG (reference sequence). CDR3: CAWSSIPGRTETQYF. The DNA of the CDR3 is TGTGCCTGGAGCTCCATTCCGGGCCGGACAGAGACCCAGTACTTC.

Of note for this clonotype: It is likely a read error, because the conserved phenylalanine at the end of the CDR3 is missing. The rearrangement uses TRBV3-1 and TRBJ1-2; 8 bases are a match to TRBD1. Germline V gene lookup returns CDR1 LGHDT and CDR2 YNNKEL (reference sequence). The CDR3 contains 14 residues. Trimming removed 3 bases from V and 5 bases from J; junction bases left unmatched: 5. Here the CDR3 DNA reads TGTGCCAGCAGCCACAGGAGACAGGGGTATGGCTACACCCTC. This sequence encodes CASSHRRQGYGYTL.

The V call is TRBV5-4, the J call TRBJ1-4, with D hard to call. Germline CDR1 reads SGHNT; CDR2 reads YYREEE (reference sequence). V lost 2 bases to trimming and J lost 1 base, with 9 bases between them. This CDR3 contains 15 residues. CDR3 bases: TGTGCCAGCAGCTTTAATCCTGGAACTAATGAAAAACTGTTTTTT. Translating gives CASSFNPGTNEKLFF.

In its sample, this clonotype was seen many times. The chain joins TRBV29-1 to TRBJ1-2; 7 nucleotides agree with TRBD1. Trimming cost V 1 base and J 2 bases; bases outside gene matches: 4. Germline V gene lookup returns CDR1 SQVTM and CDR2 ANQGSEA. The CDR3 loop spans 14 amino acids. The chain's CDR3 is CSVEVVTGNYGYTF. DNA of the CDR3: TGCAGCGTTGAAGTCGTGACAGGGAACTATGGCTACACCTTC. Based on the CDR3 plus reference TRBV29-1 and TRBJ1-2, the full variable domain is SAVISQKPSRDICQRGTSLTIQCQVDSQVTMMFWYRQQPGQSLTLIATANQGSEATYESGFVIDKFPISRPNLTFSTLTVSNMSPEDSSIYLCSVEVVTGNYGYTFGSGTRLTVV.

The CDR3: CASSVAGTSGHAKYNEQFF. The CDR3 DNA reads as TGTGCCAGCAGCGTCGCCGGGACTAGCGGGCATGCCAAGTACAATGAGCAGTTCTTC. The gene calls are TRBV7-2 and TRBJ2-1; 12 bases are shared with TRBD2. The CDR3 covers 19 residues. V dropped 5 bases and J dropped 4; count of bases not matched to a gene: 15. The germline gives CDR1 SGHTA, CDR2 FQGNSA.

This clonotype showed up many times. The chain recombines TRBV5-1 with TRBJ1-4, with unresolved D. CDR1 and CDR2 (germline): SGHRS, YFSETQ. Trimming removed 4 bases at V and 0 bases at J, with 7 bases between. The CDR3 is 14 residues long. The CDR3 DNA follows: TGCGCCAGCAGCGTGGACTCAACTAATGAAAAACTGTTTTTT. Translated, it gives CASSVDSTNEKLFF.

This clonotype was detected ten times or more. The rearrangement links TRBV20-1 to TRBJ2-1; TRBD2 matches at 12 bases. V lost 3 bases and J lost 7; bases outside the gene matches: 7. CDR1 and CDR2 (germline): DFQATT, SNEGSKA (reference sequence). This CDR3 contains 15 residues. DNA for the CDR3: TGCAGTGCTAGGACGACTAGCGGGAGCGATAATGAGCAGTTCTTC. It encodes CSARTTSGSDNEQFF.

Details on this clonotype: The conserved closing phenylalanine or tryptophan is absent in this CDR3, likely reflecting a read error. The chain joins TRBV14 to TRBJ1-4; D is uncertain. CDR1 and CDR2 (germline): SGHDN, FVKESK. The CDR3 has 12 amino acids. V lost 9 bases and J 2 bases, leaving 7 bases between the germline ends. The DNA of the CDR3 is TGTGCCAGTGCGGGGACTAATGAAAAACTGTTTCTT. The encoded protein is CASAGTNEKLFL.

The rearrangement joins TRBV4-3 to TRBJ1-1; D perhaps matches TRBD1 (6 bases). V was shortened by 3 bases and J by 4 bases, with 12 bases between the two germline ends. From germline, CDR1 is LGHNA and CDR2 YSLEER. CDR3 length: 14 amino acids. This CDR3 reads CASSQPGGGTEAFF. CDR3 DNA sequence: TGCGCCAGCAGCCAGCCTGGGGGCGGCACTGAAGCTTTCTTT.

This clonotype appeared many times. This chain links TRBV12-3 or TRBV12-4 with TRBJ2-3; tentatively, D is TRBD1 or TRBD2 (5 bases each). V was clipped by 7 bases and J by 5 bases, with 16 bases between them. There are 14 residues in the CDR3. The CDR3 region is CASTRRDPGDTQYF. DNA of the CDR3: TGTGCCAGCACCAGAAGGGACCCAGGAGATACGCAGTATTTT.

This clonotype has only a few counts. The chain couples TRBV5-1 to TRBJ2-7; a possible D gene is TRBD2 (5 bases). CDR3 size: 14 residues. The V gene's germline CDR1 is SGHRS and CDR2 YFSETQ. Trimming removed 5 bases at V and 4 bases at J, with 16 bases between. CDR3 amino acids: CASSSDWTPYEQYF. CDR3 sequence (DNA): TGCGCCAGCAGTTCGGACTGGACCCCATACGAGCAGTACTTC. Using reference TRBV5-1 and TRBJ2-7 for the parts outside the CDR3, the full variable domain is KAGVTQTPRYLIKTRGQQVTLSCSPISGHRSVSWYQQTPGQGLQFLFEYFSETQRNKGNFPGRFSGRQFSNSRSEMNVSTLELGDSALYLCASSSDWTPYEQYFGPGTRLTVT.

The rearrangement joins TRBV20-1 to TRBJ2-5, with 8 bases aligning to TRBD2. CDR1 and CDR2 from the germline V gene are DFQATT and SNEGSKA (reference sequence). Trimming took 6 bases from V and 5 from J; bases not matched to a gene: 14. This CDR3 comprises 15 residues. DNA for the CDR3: TGCAGTGCCCGTCGGGGGGGCGGGGGAGAGGAGACCCAGTACTTC. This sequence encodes CSARRGGGGEETQYF.

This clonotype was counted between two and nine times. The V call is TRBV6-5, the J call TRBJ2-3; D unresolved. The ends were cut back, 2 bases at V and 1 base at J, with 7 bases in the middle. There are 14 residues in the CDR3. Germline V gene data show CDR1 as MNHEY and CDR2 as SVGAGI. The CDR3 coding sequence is TGTGCCAGCAGTTACGTCCCGGGCACAGATACGCAGTATTTT. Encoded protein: CASSYVPGTDTQYF.

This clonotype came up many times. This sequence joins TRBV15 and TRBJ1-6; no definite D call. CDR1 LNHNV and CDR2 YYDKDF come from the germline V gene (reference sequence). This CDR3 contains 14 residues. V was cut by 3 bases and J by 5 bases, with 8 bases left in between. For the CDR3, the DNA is TGTGCCACCAGCAGGATAACAGATAATTCACCCCTCCACTTT. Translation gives CATSRITDNSPLHF. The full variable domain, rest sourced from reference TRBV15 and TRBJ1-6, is DAMVIQNPRYQVTQFGKPVTLSCSQTLNHNVMYWYQQKSSQAPKLLFHYYDKDFNNEADTPDNFQSRRPNTSFCFLDIRSPGLGDTAMYLCATSRITDNSPLHFGNGTRLTVT.

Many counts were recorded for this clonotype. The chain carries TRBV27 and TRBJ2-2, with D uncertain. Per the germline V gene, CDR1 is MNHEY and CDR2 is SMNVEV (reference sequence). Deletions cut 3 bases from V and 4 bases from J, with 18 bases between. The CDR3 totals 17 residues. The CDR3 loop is CASSFLTQNQFTGELFF. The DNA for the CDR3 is TGTGCCAGCAGTTTTTTAACCCAAAATCAATTCACCGGGGAGCTGTTTTTT.

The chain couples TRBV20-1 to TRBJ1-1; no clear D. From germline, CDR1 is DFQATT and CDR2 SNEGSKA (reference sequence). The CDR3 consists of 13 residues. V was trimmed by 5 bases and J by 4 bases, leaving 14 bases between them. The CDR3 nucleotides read TGCAGTGCTCAAACAGATCTGATCACTGAAGCTTTCTTT. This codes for CSAQTDLITEAFF.

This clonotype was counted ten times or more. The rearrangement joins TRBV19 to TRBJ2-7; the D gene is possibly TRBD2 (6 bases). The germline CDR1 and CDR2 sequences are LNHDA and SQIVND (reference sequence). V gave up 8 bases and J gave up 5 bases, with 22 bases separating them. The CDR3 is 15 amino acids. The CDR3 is CASGFGGNPTDEQYF. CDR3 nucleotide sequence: TGTGCCAGTGGATTCGGGGGAAATCCGACCGACGAGCAGTACTTC. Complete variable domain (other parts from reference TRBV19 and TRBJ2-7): DGGITQSPKYLFRKEGQNVTLSCEQNLNHDAMYWYRQDPGQGLRLIYYSQIVNDFQKGDIAEGYSVSREKKESFPLTVTSAQKNPTAFYLCASGFGGNPTDEQYFGPGTRLTVT.

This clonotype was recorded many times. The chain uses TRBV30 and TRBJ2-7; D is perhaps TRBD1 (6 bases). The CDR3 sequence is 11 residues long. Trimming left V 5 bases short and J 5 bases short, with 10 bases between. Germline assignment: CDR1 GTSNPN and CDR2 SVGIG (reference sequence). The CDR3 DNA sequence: TGTGCCTGGGACAGGAGCCACGAGCAGTACTTC. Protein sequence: CAWDRSHEQYF.

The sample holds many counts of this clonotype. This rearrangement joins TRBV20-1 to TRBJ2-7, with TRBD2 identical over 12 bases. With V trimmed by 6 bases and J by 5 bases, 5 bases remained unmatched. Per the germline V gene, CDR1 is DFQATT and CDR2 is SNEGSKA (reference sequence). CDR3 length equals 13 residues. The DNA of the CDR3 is TGCAGTGCCTTACTAGCGGGAGGTAACGAGCAGTACTTC. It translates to CSALLAGGNEQYF.

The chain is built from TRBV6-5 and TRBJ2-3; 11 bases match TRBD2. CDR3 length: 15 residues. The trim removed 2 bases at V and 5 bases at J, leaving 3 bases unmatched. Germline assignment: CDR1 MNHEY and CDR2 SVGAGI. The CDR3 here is CASSYEGLAGDTQYF. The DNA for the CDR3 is TGTGCCAGCAGTTACGAAGGACTAGCGGGAGATACGCAGTATTTT.

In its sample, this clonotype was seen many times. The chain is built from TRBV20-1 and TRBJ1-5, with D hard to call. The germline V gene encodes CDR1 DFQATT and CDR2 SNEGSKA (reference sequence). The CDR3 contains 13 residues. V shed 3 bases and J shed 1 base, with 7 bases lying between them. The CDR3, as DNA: TGCAGTGCTAGGATCCCGAGCAATCAGCCCCAGCATTTT. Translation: CSARIPSNQPQHF.

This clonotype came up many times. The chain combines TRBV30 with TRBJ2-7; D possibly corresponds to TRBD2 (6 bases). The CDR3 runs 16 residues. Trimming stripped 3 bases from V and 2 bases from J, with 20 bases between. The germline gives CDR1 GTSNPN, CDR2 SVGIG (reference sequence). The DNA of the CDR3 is TGTGCCTGGAGCGGGCGGATAGCGGTATTTACCTACGAGCAGTACTTC. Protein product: CAWSGRIAVFTYEQYF.

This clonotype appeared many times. This CDR3 reads CSAPWGATYEQYF. CDR3 sequence (DNA): TGCAGTGCCCCCTGGGGGGCCACCTACGAGCAGTACTTC. The V call is TRBV20-1, the J call TRBJ2-7, with D perhaps given as TRBD1 or TRBD2 (6 bases each). Germline CDR1 and CDR2: DFQATT and SNEGSKA (reference sequence). V was cut by 6 bases and J by 2 bases, with 14 bases left in between. The CDR3 has 13 residues.

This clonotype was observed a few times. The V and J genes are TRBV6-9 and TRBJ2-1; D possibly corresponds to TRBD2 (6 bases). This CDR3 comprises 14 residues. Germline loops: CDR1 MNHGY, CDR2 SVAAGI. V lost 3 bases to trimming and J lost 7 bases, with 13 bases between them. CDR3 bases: TGTGCCAGCAGTTACCTTGAAGGGAGGAATGAGCAGTTCTTC. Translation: CASSYLEGRNEQFF.

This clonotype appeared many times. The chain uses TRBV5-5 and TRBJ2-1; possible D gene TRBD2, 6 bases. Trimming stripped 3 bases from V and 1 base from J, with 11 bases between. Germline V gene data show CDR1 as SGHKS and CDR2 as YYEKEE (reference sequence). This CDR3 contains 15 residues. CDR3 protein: CASSSERVSYNEQFF. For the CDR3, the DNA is TGTGCCAGCAGCTCAGAGCGGGTTTCCTACAATGAGCAGTTCTTC.

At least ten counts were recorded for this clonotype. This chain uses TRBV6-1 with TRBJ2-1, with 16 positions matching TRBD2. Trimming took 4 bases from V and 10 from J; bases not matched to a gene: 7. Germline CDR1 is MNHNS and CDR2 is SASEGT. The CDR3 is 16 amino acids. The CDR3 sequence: CASSGPGTSGRAEQFF. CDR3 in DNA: TGTGCCAGCAGTGGGCCCGGGACTAGCGGGAGGGCCGAGCAGTTCTTC.

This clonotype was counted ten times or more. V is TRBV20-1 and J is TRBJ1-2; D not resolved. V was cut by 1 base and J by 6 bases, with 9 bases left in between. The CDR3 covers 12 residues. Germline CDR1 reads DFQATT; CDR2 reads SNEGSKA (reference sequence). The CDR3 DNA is TGCAGTGCTAGAGTCCGGACGGATGGCTACACCTTC. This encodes CSARVRTDGYTF.

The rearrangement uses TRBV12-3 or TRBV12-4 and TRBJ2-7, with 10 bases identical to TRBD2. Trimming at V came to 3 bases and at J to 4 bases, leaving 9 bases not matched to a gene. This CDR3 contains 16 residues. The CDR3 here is CASSLGRASGSYEQYF. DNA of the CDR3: TGTGCCAGCAGTTTGGGTCGGGCTAGCGGGAGTTACGAGCAGTACTTC.

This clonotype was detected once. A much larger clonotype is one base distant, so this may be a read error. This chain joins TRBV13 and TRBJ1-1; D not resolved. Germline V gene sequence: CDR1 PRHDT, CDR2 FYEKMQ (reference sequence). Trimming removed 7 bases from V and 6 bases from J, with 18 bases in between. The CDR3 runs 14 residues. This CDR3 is CASTFGRPMAEAFF. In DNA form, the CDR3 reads TGTGCCAGCACCTTCGGACGGCCCATGGCTGAAGCTTTCTTT.

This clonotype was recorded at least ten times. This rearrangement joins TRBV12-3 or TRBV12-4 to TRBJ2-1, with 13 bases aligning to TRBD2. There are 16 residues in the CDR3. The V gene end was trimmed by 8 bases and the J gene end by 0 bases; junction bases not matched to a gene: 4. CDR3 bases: TGTGCCAGCGGGACTAGCGGGGCTAGCTCCTACAATGAGCAGTTCTTC. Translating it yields CASGTSGASSYNEQFF.

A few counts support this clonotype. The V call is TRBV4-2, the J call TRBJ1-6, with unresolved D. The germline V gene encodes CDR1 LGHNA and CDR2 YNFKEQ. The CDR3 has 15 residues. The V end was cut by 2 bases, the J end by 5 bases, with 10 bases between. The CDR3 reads CASSQSNGNNSPLHF. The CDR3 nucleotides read TGTGCCAGCAGCCAAAGCAACGGGAATAATTCACCCCTCCACTTT.